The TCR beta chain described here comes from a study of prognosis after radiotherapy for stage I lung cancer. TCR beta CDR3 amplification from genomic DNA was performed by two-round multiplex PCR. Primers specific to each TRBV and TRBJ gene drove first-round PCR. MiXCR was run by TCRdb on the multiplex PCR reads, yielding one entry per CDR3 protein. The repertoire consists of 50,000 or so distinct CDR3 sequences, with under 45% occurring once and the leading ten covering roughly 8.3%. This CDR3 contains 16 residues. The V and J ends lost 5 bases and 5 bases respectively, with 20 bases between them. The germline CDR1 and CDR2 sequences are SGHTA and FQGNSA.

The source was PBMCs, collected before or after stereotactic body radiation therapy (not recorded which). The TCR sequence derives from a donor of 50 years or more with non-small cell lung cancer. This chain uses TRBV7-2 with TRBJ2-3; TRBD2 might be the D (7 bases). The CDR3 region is CASSTQGLLFRDTQYF. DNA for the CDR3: TGTGCCAGCAGCACACAGGGACTACTATTCAGAGATACGCAGTATTTT.